This TCR beta chain was recorded in a study of read filtering for tumor transcriptome and immune sequencing. The library was built from roughly 400 ng RNA with molecular barcoded adaptors for alpha/delta and beta/gamma chains. TCRdb reanalysed the reads using MiXCR and keeps one entry per CDR3 protein. In the table there are some 120,000 distinct CDR3 sequences, over 10% of which are singletons. Germline-derived CDR1 and CDR2 are LNHDA and SQIVND (reference sequence). V was pared by 4 bases and J by 6 bases, with 25 bases between. CDR3 length equals 18 residues. The receptor comes from a donor aged 40 or older with multiple myeloma. The sample taken for sequencing was a population of CD138-negative cells sorted from bone marrow. The gene calls are TRBV19 and TRBJ2-1; D might be TRBD2 (5 bases). CDR3 in amino acids: CASSNGRARDSVRNEQFF. In nucleotides, the CDR3 is TGTGCCAGTAGTAATGGCCGAGCGAGGGATAGTGTCCGCAATGAGCAGTTCTTC.